These T cell receptor beta chains were read from a single sample in a study of OX40 agonist ivuxolimab in advanced cancers. Profiled with immunoSEQ multiplex PCR; TCRdb holds only in-frame clones, not every one. This sample has tens of thousands of clones, with about nine tenths found just once. The sample was CD4+ or CD8+ T cells sorted from blood, taken in a trial of the OX40 agonist ivuxolimab. These receptors originate from an adult with an advanced solid tumor such as melanoma, head and neck, liver or kidney cancer. The CDR3 runs from the conserved cysteine through the conserved F or W. A D gene is named only where the DNA matches it firmly. The size of a clone is reported for some rows only, either as once, few or many, or as a class for expanded clones.

size: .
J: TRBJ2-7
V: TRBV19
D: .
DNA: TGTGCCAGTATCGGGGGAAGCGAGCAGTACTTC
CDR3: CASIGGSEQYF

size: .
J: TRBJ2-1
V: TRBV6-5
D: TRBD1
DNA: TGTGCCAGCAGTACAGGGGTCGATGAGCAGTTCTTC
CDR3: CASSTGVDEQFF

size: .
J: TRBJ1-2
V: TRBV27
D: .
DNA: TGTGCCAGCAGTTTAAAGGGGCCCCCCTATGGCTACACCTTC
CDR3: CASSLKGPPYGYTF

size: .
J: TRBJ2-7
V: TRBV28
D: .
DNA: TGTGCCAGCACCTCCCCGAGACTGGAGCAGTACTTC
CDR3: CASTSPRLEQYF

size: .
J: TRBJ2-2
V: TRBV28
D: .
DNA: TGTGCCAGCAGTTTAATCCTGAACACCGGGGAGCTGTTTTTT
CDR3: CASSLILNTGELFF

size: .
J: TRBJ2-5
V: TRBV5-4
D: .
DNA: TGTGCCAGCAGCCGTGACAGGTCCCAAGAGACCCAGTACTTC
CDR3: CASSRDRSQETQYF

size: .
J: TRBJ2-7
V: TRBV7-9
D: TRBD2
DNA: TGTGCCAGCAGCTCCTTAGCGGGAGGAACCTACGAGCAGTACTTC
CDR3: CASSSLAGGTYEQYF

size: .
J: TRBJ2-1
V: TRBV30
D: TRBD1
DNA: TGTGCCTGGAGCTATCTACCGGGACAGGGGTACAATGAGCAGTTCTTC
CDR3: CAWSYLPGQGYNEQFF

size: .
J: TRBJ2-3
V: TRBV7-2
D: TRBD2
DNA: TGTGCCAGCAGCTCAGAGCGGGAAAGTACAGATACGCAGTATTTT
CDR3: CASSSERESTDTQYF

size: .
J: TRBJ2-7
V: TRBV11-2
D: TRBD2
DNA: TGTGCCAGCAGCTATCCACGACTAGCGGGAGGCTACGAGCAGTACTTC
CDR3: CASSYPRLAGGYEQYF

size: .
J: TRBJ2-3
V: TRBV5-4
D: .
DNA: TGTGCCACCTCTTTCCTCCCCCGTCGGCGCACAGATACGCAGTATTTT
CDR3: CATSFLPRRRTDTQYF

size: .
J: TRBJ2-2
V: TRBV30
D: .
DNA: TGTGCCTGGAGTGTAGAGGGAACCGGGGAGCTGTTTTTT
CDR3: CAWSVEGTGELFF

size: .
J: TRBJ1-2
V: TRBV11-2
D: .
DNA: TGTGCCAGCAGCTTAGATGGGGGGGACGTCTATGGCTACACCTTC
CDR3: CASSLDGGDVYGYTF

size: .
J: TRBJ2-1
V: TRBV5-1
D: TRBD2
DNA: TGCGCCAGCAGCTTGGCCGTACTGGCGGGAGGGTCGTACAATGAGCAGTTCTTC
CDR3: CASSLAVLAGGSYNEQFF

size: once
J: TRBJ2-3
V: TRBV5-1
D: .
DNA: TGCGCCAGCAGCTTGGGGCAGACTAGCACAGATACGCAGTATTTT
CDR3: CASSLGQTSTDTQYF

size: .
J: TRBJ1-5
V: TRBV27
D: .
DNA: TGTGCCAGCAGTTTTGGCCCCCATCAGCCCCAGCATTTT
CDR3: CASSFGPHQPQHF

size: .
J: TRBJ2-1
V: TRBV10-3
D: .
DNA: TGTGCCATCAGTTCCCCTGGGCGTACTAGTGAGCAGTTCTTC
CDR3: CAISSPGRTSEQFF

size: .
J: TRBJ2-5
V: TRBV21-1
D: .
DNA: TGTGCCAGGGCCCCAATTCGGTCCCAGTACTTC
CDR3: CARAPIRSQYF

size: .
J: TRBJ2-5
V: TRBV27
D: .
DNA: TGTGCCAGCAGTCCCGGGACGGTAAAGCAAGAGACCCAGTACTTC
CDR3: CASSPGTVKQETQYF

size: .
J: TRBJ1-1
V: TRBV6-6
D: .
DNA: TGTGCCAGCAGTTATTGGGGCGAGAACACTGAAGCTTTCTTT
CDR3: CASSYWGENTEAFF

size: .
J: TRBJ2-7
V: TRBV19
D: .
DNA: TGTGCCAGTGGTGCAGCCCTGTCCTACGAGCAGTACTTC
CDR3: CASGAALSYEQYF

size: once
J: TRBJ2-1
V: TRBV7-3
D: TRBD2
DNA: TGTGCCAGCAGCACCCGGACTAGCGGGAGATCTGGTGAGCAGTTCTTC
CDR3: CASSTRTSGRSGEQFF

size: .
J: TRBJ2-3
V: TRBV7-2
D: TRBD2
DNA: TGTGCCAGCAGCCCGTGGGGGGGGGATACGCAGTATTTT
CDR3: CASSPWGGDTQYF

size: .
J: TRBJ2-7
V: TRBV13
D: TRBD2
DNA: TGTGCCAGCAGCGTCTCCCTAGCGGGAGCTGCCTACGAGCAGTACTTC
CDR3: CASSVSLAGAAYEQYF

size: once
J: TRBJ2-1
V: TRBV4-1
D: TRBD1
DNA: TGCGCCAGCAGCCGCGGTAGTGGACAGGGAAATAATGAGCAGTTCTTC
CDR3: CASSRGSGQGNNEQFF

size: .
J: TRBJ2-1
V: TRBV12-5
D: .
DNA: TGTGCTAGTGGTTTGCAACTCGACTGGGACGGAGGGAATGAGCAGTTCTTC
CDR3: CASGLQLDWDGGNEQFF

size: .
J: TRBJ2-7
V: TRBV7-8
D: TRBD2
DNA: TGTGCCAGCAGCTTTACTAGCGGGAATTACGAGCAGTACTTC
CDR3: CASSFTSGNYEQYF

size: .
J: TRBJ2-7
V: TRBV13
D: TRBD1
DNA: TGTGCCAGCAGCTCCGGACAGGACCGGGAGCAGTACTTC
CDR3: CASSSGQDREQYF

size: .
J: TRBJ1-6
V: TRBV6-5
D: .
DNA: TGTGCCAGCAGTGAATTACCTAATTCACCCCTCCACTTT
CDR3: CASSELPNSPLHF

size: .
J: TRBJ2-1
V: TRBV27
D: TRBD2
DNA: TGTGCCAGCAGTTTACTCGTAGCGGGAGGGATCAATGAGCAGTTCTTC
CDR3: CASSLLVAGGINEQFF

size: .
J: TRBJ2-2
V: TRBV2
D: TRBD2
DNA: TGTGCCAGCAGACTAGCGGGAACTTCGAACACCGGGGAGCTGTTTTTT
CDR3: CASRLAGTSNTGELFF

size: once
J: TRBJ2-7
V: TRBV28
D: .
DNA: TGTGCCAGCAGTTTAACTGGGGCAGGGTCCGAGCAGTACTTC
CDR3: CASSLTGAGSEQYF

size: .
J: TRBJ1-2
V: TRBV10-3
D: .
DNA: TGTGCCATCAGTGATCCGGGGGACTATGGCTACACCTTC
CDR3: CAISDPGDYGYTF

size: .
J: TRBJ2-7
V: TRBV4-2
D: TRBD2
DNA: TGTGCCAGCAGCCAAGGACTAGCGGGGGCCTACGAGCAGTACTTC
CDR3: CASSQGLAGAYEQYF

size: .
J: TRBJ1-1
V: TRBV4-1
D: .
DNA: TGCGCCAGCAGCCAAGTTGGACGGGCGAACACTGAAGCTTTCTTT
CDR3: CASSQVGRANTEAFF

size: .
J: TRBJ2-1
V: TRBV4-1
D: .
DNA: TGCGCCAGCAGCCAAGCCCCGCTTGCGGACGAGCAGTTCTTC
CDR3: CASSQAPLADEQFF

size: .
J: TRBJ2-1
V: TRBV6-6
D: .
DNA: TGTGCCAGCAGTTACTCGTTAAATGAGCAGTTCTTC
CDR3: CASSYSLNEQFF

size: .
J: TRBJ2-7
V: TRBV4-1
D: TRBD1
DNA: TGCGCCAGCAGCCAAGGGCCGGGACAGGGGTCGTCCGGGCAGTACTTC
CDR3: CASSQGPGQGSSGQYF

size: .
J: TRBJ2-1
V: TRBV4-2
D: .
DNA: TGTGCCAGCAGCCAAGACCCCCTCCGCCTCGGGGGAGATGAGCAGTTCTTC
CDR3: CASSQDPLRLGGDEQFF

size: .
J: TRBJ2-2
V: TRBV11-3
D: TRBD2
DNA: TGTGCCAGCAGCTTGACTAGCGGGAGGGCGAACACCGGGGAGCTGTTTTTT
CDR3: CASSLTSGRANTGELFF

size: .
J: TRBJ1-5
V: TRBV28
D: TRBD1
DNA: TGTGCCAGCTCCGACAGGGGGGTAGTCAATCAGCCCCAGCATTTT
CDR3: CASSDRGVVNQPQHF

size: .
J: TRBJ1-1
V: TRBV19
D: .
DNA: TGTGCCAGTAGTATCGCATGGGGGGCTGGCACTGAAGCTTTCTTT
CDR3: CASSIAWGAGTEAFF

size: .
J: TRBJ2-7
V: TRBV7-9
D: TRBD1
DNA: TGTGCCAGCAGCTCGGGACAGGCTCCCTACGAGCAGTACTTC
CDR3: CASSSGQAPYEQYF

size: .
J: TRBJ2-1
V: TRBV10-3
D: .
DNA: TGTGCCATCAGTGATCTTAACGATGAGCAGTTCTTC
CDR3: CAISDLNDEQFF

size: large
J: TRBJ2-7
V: TRBV15
D: .
DNA: TGTGCCACCAGCACGGACAGTTCCTACGAGCAGTACTTC
CDR3: CATSTDSSYEQYF

size: .
J: TRBJ2-3
V: TRBV5-6
D: TRBD1
DNA: TGTGCCAGCAGCAACACAGGGGGCTTAACAGATACGCAGTATTTT
CDR3: CASSNTGGLTDTQYF

size: .
J: TRBJ2-7
V: TRBV7-6
D: .
DNA: TGTGCCAGCAGCTTAGAGGTCTCGCTGGAGCAGTACTTC
CDR3: CASSLEVSLEQYF

size: .
J: TRBJ2-3
V: TRBV6-5
D: .
DNA: TGTGCCAGCAGTTACTCGGGGACAGATACGCAGTATTTT
CDR3: CASSYSGTDTQYF

size: .
J: TRBJ1-1
V: TRBV6-5
D: .
DNA: TGTGCCAGCAGTTACTCGATTTTCCAGAAGAACACTGAAGCTTTCTTT
CDR3: CASSYSIFQKNTEAFF

size: .
J: TRBJ2-7
V: TRBV4-1
D: TRBD1
DNA: TGCGCCAGCAGCCCAGATGGGACAGCGAGCTCCTACGAGCAGTACTTC
CDR3: CASSPDGTASSYEQYF

size: .
J: TRBJ1-1
V: TRBV28
D: .
DNA: TGTGCCAGCAGTTTCGGGGTCACTGAAGCTTTCTTT
CDR3: CASSFGVTEAFF

size: .
J: TRBJ2-7
V: TRBV5-6
D: .
DNA: TGTGCCAGCAGCTTACGGGACGGATCCTACGAGCAGTACTTC
CDR3: CASSLRDGSYEQYF

size: .
J: TRBJ2-4
V: TRBV5-4
D: .
DNA: TGTGCCAGCAGCTACCGGGACGTTAAAAACATTCAGTACTTC
CDR3: CASSYRDVKNIQYF

size: .
J: TRBJ2-7
V: TRBV27
D: TRBD2
DNA: TGTGCCAGCAGTGACCGATGGACTAGCGGGAGTTTTAGTATGGAGCAGTACTTC
CDR3: CASSDRWTSGSFSMEQYF

size: .
J: TRBJ2-7
V: TRBV2
D: .
DNA: TGTGCCAGCAGGAGTAGTGAGCAGTACTTC
CDR3: CASRSSEQYF

size: .
J: TRBJ1-5
V: TRBV13
D: .
DNA: TGTGCCAGCAGCTTAGGTGGCGTTAGCAATCAGCCCCAGCATTTT
CDR3: CASSLGGVSNQPQHF

size: .
J: TRBJ1-2
V: TRBV5-4
D: TRBD1
DNA: TGTGCCAGCAGCGCGACCCCGGGACAGGGTCGTTACTATGGCTACACCTTC
CDR3: CASSATPGQGRYYGYTF

size: .
J: TRBJ2-4
V: TRBV19
D: .
DNA: TGTGCCAGTAGCACTCGACCTAGCGATCTGGCCAAAAACATTCAGTACTTC
CDR3: CASSTRPSDLAKNIQYF

size: .
J: TRBJ2-1
V: TRBV6-1
D: TRBD2
DNA: TGTGCCAGCAGTGAAAGCAACCGCAAGCTAGCGGAGACCTACAATGAGCAGTTCTTC
CDR3: CASSESNRKLAETYNEQFF

size: .
J: TRBJ1-4
V: TRBV6-5
D: .
DNA: TGTGCCAGCAGTTACTCGAAAGGGGCTGAAAAACTGTTTTTT
CDR3: CASSYSKGAEKLFF